This TCR beta chain comes out of a study of low-dose radiotherapy and immunotherapy resistance in tumors. V lost 4 bases, J lost 3 bases, and 12 bases stayed unmatched. Germline V gene lookup returns CDR1 WNHNN and CDR2 SYGVQD (reference sequence). The CDR3 contains 17 residues. Time point of the sample: after trial treatment. Treatment meaning: LDRT plus nivolumab, ipilimumab, low-dose cyclophosphamide and aspirin (RACIN trial). TCRs were put through approximately 20 PCR cycles of amplification with Phusion. A constant-region primer and the V-primer adapter served as the primer pair. TCRdb reanalysed the reads using MiXCR and keeps one entry per CDR3 protein. Of tens of thousands of distinct CDR3 sequences listed, roughly a third were seen once; the top ten hold less than 9.5%.

Sequenced material: PBMCs, taken after low-dose radiotherapy plus immunotherapy. This sequence was found in a male donor with rectosigmoid adenocarcinoma. V and J are TRBV10-1 and TRBJ2-1; 7 nucleotides agree with TRBD1. The CDR3 DNA reads TGCGCCAGCAGTGTAGACCCGGGACAGAGCTTCTACAATGAGCAGTTCTTC. Translating gives CASSVDPGQSFYNEQFF.